This T cell receptor beta chain was identified during a study of cytomegalovirus exposure and HLA in healthy donors. V shed 0 bases and J shed 4 bases, with 10 bases lying between them. The CDR3 contains 14 residues. The V gene's germline CDR1 is MNHEY and CDR2 SMNVEV (reference sequence). Researchers ran the PCR with 60 Vbeta and 13 Jbeta primers. Using immunoSEQ multiplex PCR, the repertoire was profiled, and TCRdb retains in-frame clones only, with some absent. The table has 130,000 or so clones, approximately 82% seen once. This TCR was sampled from a man in his late teens or twenties in good health and CMV-seropositive. The V gene is TRBV27, the J gene TRBJ2-7; D uncertain. Source material: PBMCs. This chain's CDR3 is CASSLSATYYEQYF. The CDR3 bases are TGTGCCAGCAGTTTATCGGCCACATATTACGAGCAGTACTTC.